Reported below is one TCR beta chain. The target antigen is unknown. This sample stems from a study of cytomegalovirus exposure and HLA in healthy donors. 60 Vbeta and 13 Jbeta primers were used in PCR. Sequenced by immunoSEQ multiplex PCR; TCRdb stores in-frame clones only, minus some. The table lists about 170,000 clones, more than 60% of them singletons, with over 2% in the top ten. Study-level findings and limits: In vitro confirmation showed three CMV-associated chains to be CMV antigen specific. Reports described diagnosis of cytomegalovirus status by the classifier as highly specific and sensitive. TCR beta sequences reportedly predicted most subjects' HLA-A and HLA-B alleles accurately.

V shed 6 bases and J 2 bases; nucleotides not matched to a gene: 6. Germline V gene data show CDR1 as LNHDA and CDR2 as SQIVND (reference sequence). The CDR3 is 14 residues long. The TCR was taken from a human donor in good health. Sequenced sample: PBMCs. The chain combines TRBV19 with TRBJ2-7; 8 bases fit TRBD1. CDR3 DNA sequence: TGTGCCAGTAGCCAGACAGGGGAGGCCTACGAGCAGTACTTC. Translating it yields CASSQTGEAYEQYF.